The 25 T cell receptor beta chains below were found in one sample sequenced in a study of T cell responses to AZD1222 COVID-19 vaccine. Generated by immunoSEQ multiplex PCR, the TCRdb table keeps only in-frame clones and is missing some. The sample carries over 130,000 clones, roughly 90% recorded once. The sample in question was peripheral blood, obtained on day 0 of AZD1222 vaccination. These receptors all stem from an adult in good health.

The rearrangement links TRBV5-5 to TRBJ1-5; no firm D call. From germline, CDR1 is SGHKS and CDR2 YYEKEE (reference sequence). Deletions cut 4 bases from V and 2 bases from J, with 13 bases between. This CDR3 is 15 amino acids long. The CDR3 DNA sequence: TGTGCCAGCAGCCACCAACGGGAAGGCAATCAGCCCCAGCATTTT. Its protein is CASSHQREGNQPQHF.

This rearrangement joins TRBV28 to TRBJ2-6; TRBD2 agrees at 8 bases. The CDR3 length is 20 residues. Unmatched junction bases numbered 16, after V lost 6 bases and J lost 0 bases. Germline CDR1 MDHEN, CDR2 SYDVKM. The CDR3 reads CASSSGALAGGGSGANVLTF. The CDR3 DNA reads TGTGCCAGCAGCTCTGGGGCTCTTGCGGGGGGAGGCTCTGGGGCCAACGTCCTGACTTTC.

This clone was found once. The V and J genes are TRBV28 and TRBJ2-7, with D hard to call. Germline loops: CDR1 MDHEN, CDR2 SYDVKM. The CDR3 loop spans 11 amino acids. V was clipped by 5 bases and J by 4 bases, with 6 bases between them. CDR3 sequence: CASSEPYEQYF. CDR3 bases: TGTGCCAGCAGTGAACCTTACGAGCAGTACTTC.

The rearrangement joins TRBV7-7 to TRBJ2-2, with 8 positions matching TRBD2. Germline CDR1 is SSHAT and CDR2 is FNYEAQ (reference sequence). This CDR3 region has 16 residues. As DNA, the CDR3 is TGTGCTACCACCCTCGGGCGGGGGGTCGGCACCGGGGAGCTGTTTTTT. Amino acids: CATTLGRGVGTGELFF.

This chain uses TRBV27 with TRBJ2-3; 7 bases are shared with TRBD2. This CDR3 contains 15 residues. With 6 bases clipped from V and 2 bases from J, the junction kept 8 bases outside the gene matches. Germline CDR1 MNHEY, CDR2 SMNVEV (reference sequence). The CDR3 DNA is TGTGCCAGCAGGGGCAGCGGGAAGATCACAGATACGCAGTATTTT. Its translation: CASRGSGKITDTQYF.

The V call is TRBV14, the J call TRBJ2-7, with D unresolved. The V and J ends lost 0 bases and 6 bases respectively, with 12 bases between them. This CDR3 comprises 14 residues. Germline assignment: CDR1 SGHDN and CDR2 FVKESK. The DNA of the CDR3 is TGTGCCAGCAGCCAAGAAGTAGGCGGCGTCGAGCAGTACTTC. This gives the protein CASSQEVGGVEQYF.

The chain is built from TRBV7-9 and TRBJ1-3, with 7 bases lining up with TRBD1. Germline V gene sequence: CDR1 SEHNR, CDR2 FQNEAQ (reference sequence). The CDR3 covers 14 residues. V was clipped by 5 bases and J by 2 bases; unmatched bases: 3. CDR3 sequence reads: CASSATGTGNTIYF. In DNA form, the CDR3 reads TGTGCCAGCAGCGCGACAGGGACTGGAAACACCATATATTTT.

The V gene is TRBV3-1 (or the pseudogene TRBV3-2), the J gene TRBJ2-5, with 7 bases matching TRBD2. Germline CDR1 and CDR2: LGHDT and YNNKEL (reference sequence). V lost 1 base to trimming and J lost 5 bases; unmatched junction nucleotides: 4. This CDR3 spans 14 amino acids. The CDR3 coding sequence is TGTGCCAGCAGCCAAGCGGGAGCGGGGGAGACCCAGTACTTC. Its translation is CASSQAGAGETQYF.

The rearrangement uses TRBV4-1 and TRBJ1-1; no clear D. The CDR3 runs 14 residues. Germline assignment: CDR1 MGHRA and CDR2 YSYEKL. Trimming left V 0 bases short and J 2 bases short, with 7 bases between. CDR3 residues: CASSQDPGNTEAFF. CDR3 nucleotide sequence: TGCGCCAGCAGCCAAGATCCGGGCAACACTGAAGCTTTCTTT.

The rearrangement joins TRBV5-8 to TRBJ1-2; 7 positions agree with TRBD1. The length of the CDR3 is 16 residues. Trimming removed 1 base from V and 3 bases from J; junction bases left unmatched: 9. Germline CDR1 SGHTS, CDR2 YDEGEE. CDR3: CASSLSPGQSYYGYTF. In DNA form, the CDR3 reads TGTGCCAGCAGCTTGTCACCGGGACAGTCATACTATGGCTACACCTTC.

The chain joins TRBV5-8 to TRBJ2-2; a weak D match, TRBD1 (6 bases). This CDR3 is 14 amino acids long. From germline, CDR1 is SGHTS and CDR2 YDEGEE. V lost 0 bases and J 6 bases, leaving 9 bases between the germline ends. CDR3 region: CASSLATGPGELFF. CDR3 DNA sequence: TGTGCCAGCAGCTTGGCCACAGGGCCCGGGGAGCTGTTTTTT. The variable domain in full, completed from reference TRBV5-8 and TRBJ2-2, reads EAGVTQSPTHLIKTRGQQATLRCSPISGHTSVYWYQQALGLGLQFLLWYDEGEERNRGNFPPRFSGRQFPNYSSELNVNALELEDSALYLCASSLATGPGELFFGEGSRLTVL.

The CDR3 loop is CASSGTGSNTGELFF. DNA of the CDR3: TGTGCCAGCAGCGGGACAGGCTCGAACACCGGGGAGCTGTTTTTT. The chain recombines TRBV6-4 with TRBJ2-2, with TRBD1 identical over 8 bases. Looked up from germline, CDR1 is MRHNA and CDR2 is SNTAGT. The CDR3 has 15 amino acids. V lost 6 bases, J lost 0 bases, and 3 bases stayed unmatched.

The V and J genes are TRBV4-1 and TRBJ2-1; a possible D gene is TRBD1 (6 bases). Germline loops: CDR1 MGHRA, CDR2 YSYEKL. This CDR3 contains 15 residues. V lost 0 bases and J lost 9, with 15 bases in between. Here the CDR3 reads CASSQEADSGGEQFF. The DNA of the CDR3 is TGCGCCAGCAGCCAAGAAGCGGACAGTGGGGGTGAGCAGTTCTTC.

The gene calls are TRBV15 and TRBJ1-1; D remains unclear. Germline V lookup: CDR1 LNHNV, CDR2 YYDKDF (reference sequence). The V and J ends lost 0 bases and 0 bases respectively, with 5 bases between them. The CDR3 consists of 14 residues. CDR3 region: CATSREQMNTEAFF. CDR3 DNA: TGTGCCACCAGCAGAGAACAGATGAACACTGAAGCTTTCTTT. Using reference TRBV15 and TRBJ1-1 for the parts outside the CDR3, the full variable domain is DAMVIQNPRYQVTQFGKPVTLSCSQTLNHNVMYWYQQKSSQAPKLLFHYYDKDFNNEADTPDNFQSRRPNTSFCFLDIRSPGLGDTAMYLCATSREQMNTEAFFGQGTRLTVV.

This clone came up a few times. The chain joins TRBV7-6 to TRBJ1-6; 8 nucleotides agree with TRBD1. Per the germline V gene, CDR1 is SGHVS and CDR2 is FNYEAQ. The CDR3 has 15 amino acids. V trimming: 1 base; J trimming: 12 bases; junction bases outside the gene matches: 8. The CDR3 region has the DNA TGTGCCAGCAGCTTAGAACAGGGGGTGGGAGGACCCCTCCACTTT. Residues: CASSLEQGVGGPLHF.

The chain uses TRBV2 and TRBJ1-2, with D possibly TRBD1 on 6 matching bases. The V gene lost 6 bases and the J gene lost 7 bases, with 21 bases spanning the gap. CDR3 length: 15 amino acids. Looked up from germline, CDR1 is SNHLY and CDR2 is FYNNEI. The CDR3 DNA follows: TGTGCCAGCAGACCCGAACAGGGCCAGTGGGGTGGCTACACCTTC. Its protein product is CASRPEQGQWGGYTF.

The genes are TRBV7-8 and TRBJ1-2; maybe TRBD1 (5 bases). V was pared by 3 bases and J by 7 bases, with 12 bases between. Germline V CDR1 and CDR2: SGHVS, FQNEAQ. The CDR3 consists of 13 residues. Here the CDR3 reads CASSFGREGGYTF. CDR3 in DNA: TGTGCCAGCAGCTTCGGCAGGGAGGGTGGCTACACCTTC.

This clone was counted a single time. This chain joins TRBV7-2 and TRBJ2-5, with D perhaps matching TRBD2 (6 bases). The CDR3 is 15 amino acids. V lost 6 bases and J lost 5, with 19 bases in between. Germline assignment: CDR1 SGHTA and CDR2 FQGNSA. The CDR3: CASRGAHGGWETQYF. In nucleotides, the CDR3 is TGTGCCAGCAGGGGTGCCCACGGGGGTTGGGAGACCCAGTACTTC.

The chain uses TRBV6-5 and TRBJ1-2, with D perhaps matching TRBD1 (5 bases). The V and J ends lost 7 bases and 7 bases respectively, with 19 bases between them. From germline, CDR1 is MNHEY and CDR2 SVGAGI. This CDR3 contains 14 residues. CDR3 in amino acids: CASTPSGGMVGYTF. The CDR3 DNA follows: TGTGCCAGCACCCCCTCGGGGGGAATGGTTGGCTACACCTTC.

The gene calls are TRBV19 and TRBJ2-7, with 7 bases that match TRBD1. Germline V gene sequence: CDR1 LNHDA, CDR2 SQIVND (reference sequence). This CDR3 is 15 amino acids long. V was clipped by 2 bases and J by 2 bases; unmatched bases: 6. CDR3 DNA sequence: TGTGCCAGTAGTATACAGGACAGGATTCCCTACGAGCAGTACTTC. As protein: CASSIQDRIPYEQYF.

The V and J genes are TRBV7-2 and TRBJ2-1, with 7 nucleotides matching TRBD1. The J segment lost 9 bases and the V segment lost 4 bases, leaving 12 bases of the junction unmatched. Germline-derived CDR1 and CDR2 are SGHTA and FQGNSA. This CDR3 region has 15 residues. CDR3 nucleotides: TGTGCCAGCAGCTCCCGAAACAACAGGGGTGGTGAGCAGTTCTTC. This gives the protein CASSSRNNRGGEQFF.

The chain recombines TRBV4-2 with TRBJ2-7; TRBD1 matches 7 bases. The germline V gene encodes CDR1 LGHNA and CDR2 YNFKEQ. The CDR3 has 16 residues. V lost 0 bases to trimming and J lost 3 bases; unmatched junction nucleotides: 8. CDR3 coding DNA: TGTGCCAGCAGCCAAGACAGGAAGGGGGCTGGCTACGAGCAGTACTTC. It encodes CASSQDRKGAGYEQYF.

This chain connects TRBV2 to TRBJ2-1; 13 bases match TRBD2. CDR3 length: 15 residues. J lost 8 bases, V lost 6 bases, and 7 bases had no gene match. In germline, CDR1 is SNHLY, CDR2 FYNNEI. CDR3: CASRGGLAGMDEQFF. CDR3 DNA sequence: TGTGCCAGCAGAGGGGGACTAGCGGGGATGGATGAGCAGTTCTTC.

J is TRBJ2-6 and V is TRBV28; D is uncertain. CDR3 length equals 18 residues. Trimming cost V 4 bases and J 1 base, with 17 bases left between them. Germline-derived CDR1 and CDR2 are MDHEN and SYDVKM. The CDR3 protein is CASSSRIRHLSGANVLTF. The CDR3 DNA is TGTGCCAGCAGTTCCAGGATTCGACACCTATCTGGGGCCAACGTCCTGACTTTC.

The chain couples TRBV6-1 to TRBJ1-4; D is uncertain. With 3 bases removed from V and 3 bases from J, the gap between germline ends came to 14 bases. This CDR3 spans 16 amino acids. Germline V lookup: CDR1 MNHNS, CDR2 SASEGT. The CDR3 spells CASSEFKGSANEKLFF. The CDR3 DNA reads TGTGCCAGCAGTGAGTTCAAGGGTTCGGCTAATGAAAAACTGTTTTTT.